The sequence of this T cell receptor beta chain was determined in a study of blood T cell repertoires in COVID-19 (dated by TCRdb to about 2020). Regarding the research as a whole: Collaborator samples came from the United States, Italy and Spain and covered acute and convalescent phases of COVID-19. The prospective study material was composed of cDNA or gDNA derived from T cells, B-cell-depleted T cells, or PBMCs. The dataset comprised deeply sampled blood TCRbeta repertoires from subjects exposed to, actively infected with, or recovered from COVID-19. The repertoires were made available in a free public database intended to serve as a resource for research on the immune response to SARS-CoV-2. The samples were drawn from the first 160 participants of the ongoing ImmuneRACE study and from 1,254 subjects provided by 6 global collaborators. Sample metadata almost always included a de-identified subject ID, COVID-19 status, age in years and sex. Where HLA class I and class II types were available, the types were taken from metadata supplied by the sample provider, not from assay-based typing.

Each collaborating institution followed its own protocols to collect whole blood in K2EDTA tubes. For TCRbeta analysis, collaborator samples were shipped as frozen whole blood, as isolated PBMCs, or as DNA extracted from either sample type. The immunoSEQ Assay, a bias-controlled multiplex PCR, was used to amplify TCRbeta CDR3 regions from genomic DNA. On the authors' methods: The number of nucleated cells in each sample was estimated by amplification of reference gene primers within the assay. To quantify the absolute abundance of each unique TCRbeta CDR3 rearrangement, sequence reads were collapsed and filtered. For each sample, productive Simpson clonality was calculated by taking the square root of Simpson's diversity index across productive rearrangements. TCRdb re-hosts the immuneACCESS table, in-frame sequences only. Its copies lack some clones; in the studies checked, an unresolved V gene accounts for under half of them, and the cause for the rest is not known. The DNA was the basis for D and trimming; V, J and clone size are from that table. Across this sample there are 60,000 to 95,000 clones, with around 74% seen only once. Just over 2.5% of the sample is in the top ten clones.

Remarks on this clone: It lacks a known antigen. No much larger clone is present one base from it, and per-base qualities are unavailable.

What the authors observed across the whole study: How much clinical and demographic metadata was included differed by source and by participant, and the metadata was provided uncurated.

This receptor was identified in a human donor with acute or convalescent COVID-19. The donor label of this sample is uncertain. The material sequenced was peripheral blood.

The CDR3 reads CASSLVRQGEEKLFF. The DNA is as follows: TGTGCCAGCAGCTTAGTTCGACAGGGGGAGGAAAAACTGTTTTTT. Rearrangement joined TRBV7-2 to TRBJ1-4, with 9 bases aligning to TRBD1. The CDR3 starts with the cysteine, ends with the phenylalanine, and has 15 residues. The kept DNA is CDR3 alone, 45 bases in frame from the first base. The V end gives up 1 base and the J end 8 bases, leaving 5 bases in the junction not matched to a gene. The germline V gene gives CDR1 as SGHTA and CDR2 as FQGNSA.